These 27 T cell receptor beta chains were all obtained from the same sample, sequenced in a study of blood T cell repertoires in COVID-19. Clones were read by immunoSEQ multiplex PCR, and TCRdb kept only the in-frame ones, dropping some. The sample includes around 170,000 clones, 89% of them seen just once. Sequencing used peripheral blood. The receptors stem from a man aged 18 to 30 who had recovered from COVID-19.

J is TRBJ2-5 and V is TRBV6-5; TRBD2 matches 11 bases. CDR1 is MNHEY and CDR2 is SVGAGI in the germline V gene. There are 16 residues in the CDR3. V dropped 4 bases and J dropped 2; count of bases not matched to a gene: 6. The CDR3 is CASSFPGLAEQETQYF. CDR3 nucleotide sequence: TGTGCCAGCAGTTTCCCGGGACTAGCGGAACAAGAGACCCAGTACTTC.

The chain employs TRBV6-5 and TRBJ1-1, with D possibly being TRBD1 (6 bases). V was pared by 7 bases and J by 0 bases, with 12 bases between. Germline V gives CDR1 MNHEY, CDR2 SVGAGI. This CDR3 comprises 14 residues. The CDR3 nucleotides read TGTGCCAGCAAAACAGGGAAGGTGAACACTGAAGCTTTCTTT. As protein: CASKTGKVNTEAFF.

This chain connects TRBV6-5 to TRBJ2-1; 8 nucleotides agree with TRBD2. Germline V gene lookup returns CDR1 MNHEY and CDR2 SVGAGI. This CDR3 is 14 amino acids long. V was pared by 6 bases and J by 2 bases, with 3 bases of the junction left unmatched. CDR3 sequence (DNA): TGTGCCAGCAGCGGACTAGCAGCCTACAATGAGCAGTTCTTC. It yields the protein CASSGLAAYNEQFF.

The chain is built from TRBV19 and TRBJ2-2; 9 bases agree with TRBD1. The germline gives CDR1 LNHDA, CDR2 SQIVND (reference sequence). Losses at the gene ends were 5 bases for V and 5 bases for J; bases not matched to a gene: 9. This CDR3 region has 16 residues. In DNA form, the CDR3 reads TGTGCCAGTAGTGTTCGGGGACAGGGTCGGACCGGGGAGCTGTTTTTT. It translates to CASSVRGQGRTGELFF.

This rearrangement joins TRBV6-5 to TRBJ2-5, with 11 bases identical to TRBD1. CDR1 is MNHEY, CDR2 SVGAGI, per germline. The CDR3 runs 15 residues. Germline trimming cut 4 bases from V and 5 bases from J; bases unmatched to any gene: 6. The chain's CDR3 is CASSSDRGLVETQYF. Here the CDR3 DNA reads TGTGCCAGCAGTTCGGACAGGGGGCTTGTGGAGACCCAGTACTTC.

The chain uses TRBV5-1 and TRBJ2-1; 8 nucleotides line up with TRBD2. The V gene end was trimmed by 2 bases and the J gene end by 5 bases; junction bases not matched to a gene: 9. The CDR3 length is 16 residues. Germline V gene lookup returns CDR1 SGHRS and CDR2 YFSETQ. CDR3 bases: TGCGCCAGCAGCTTAGGGAACAGCGGGAGCGACAATGAGCAGTTCTTC. Amino acids: CASSLGNSGSDNEQFF. Complete variable domain (other parts from reference TRBV5-1 and TRBJ2-1): KAGVTQTPRYLIKTRGQQVTLSCSPISGHRSVSWYQQTPGQGLQFLFEYFSETQRNKGNFPGRFSGRQFSNSRSEMNVSTLELGDSALYLCASSLGNSGSDNEQFFGPGTRLTVL.

This clone was found once. The rearrangement uses TRBV18 and TRBJ2-6, with D tentatively TRBD1 (6 bases). This CDR3 is 19 amino acids long. The V gene's germline CDR1 is KGHSH and CDR2 LQKENI. The V end lost 6 bases, the J end lost 0 bases, and 21 bases lay between the germline ends. The CDR3 reads CASSPVTGFGDSGANVLTF. CDR3 sequence (DNA): TGTGCCAGCTCGCCAGTTACAGGGTTTGGGGACTCTGGGGCCAACGTCCTGACTTTC.

The CDR3 region is CATSPRERGEKLFF. Here the CDR3 DNA reads TGTGCCACCAGCCCGAGAGAGCGCGGGGAAAAACTGTTTTTT. The V call is TRBV15, the J call TRBJ1-4, with D unresolved. Trimming stripped 5 bases from V and 8 bases from J, with 15 bases between. The CDR3 has 14 amino acids. CDR1 is LNHNV, CDR2 YYDKDF, per germline (reference sequence).

Notes on this clone: Other DNA sequences from this sample encode an identical CDR3 as well. The rearrangement uses TRBV6-5 and TRBJ2-6; D is possibly TRBD2 (6 bases). This CDR3 has 15 amino acids. The V and J ends lost 2 bases and 4 bases respectively, with 9 bases between them. Germline lookup yields CDR1 MNHEY and CDR2 SVGAGI. The DNA for the CDR3 is TGTGCCAGCAGTTACGGGGGGACCGGGGCCAACGTCCTGACTTTC. This sequence encodes CASSYGGTGANVLTF.

V usage is TRBV9 and J usage is TRBJ2-2; perhaps TRBD1 as D (5 bases). Trimming stripped 3 bases from V and 2 bases from J, with 11 bases between. In germline, CDR1 is SGDLS, CDR2 YYNGEE. The CDR3 totals 15 residues. This CDR3 reads CASSARQRNTGELFF. In nucleotides, the CDR3 is TGTGCCAGCAGCGCGCGACAGAGAAACACCGGGGAGCTGTTTTTT.

The V gene is TRBV6-5, the J gene TRBJ2-7; weak D call: TRBD1 (6 bases). The V gene's germline CDR1 is MNHEY and CDR2 SVGAGI. The CDR3 runs 12 residues. Between the trimmed V and J ends, which lost 2 bases and 6 bases, there was a span of 8 bases. Here the CDR3 DNA reads TGTGCCAGCAGTTACACAGGGCTCGAGCAGTACTTC. It encodes CASSYTGLEQYF.

This chain joins TRBV7-2 and TRBJ2-3; 9 positions match TRBD1. The CDR3 consists of 18 residues. V shed 6 bases and J 0 bases; nucleotides not matched to a gene: 13. Germline V gene data show CDR1 as SGHTA and CDR2 as FQGNSA. This chain's CDR3 is CASSPGQGALISTDTQYF. CDR3 nucleotides: TGTGCCAGCAGTCCGGGACAGGGTGCCCTTATTAGCACAGATACGCAGTATTTT.

This chain joins TRBV5-4 and TRBJ2-7; TRBD1 is a possible D gene (6 bases). Germline lookup yields CDR1 SGHNT and CDR2 YYREEE (reference sequence). The CDR3 covers 15 residues. V shed 4 bases and J shed 3 bases, with 17 bases lying between them. The CDR3 DNA reads as TGTGCCAGCAGCCAAACACAGGGTACAAACTACGAGCAGTACTTC. This encodes CASSQTQGTNYEQYF.

The V and J genes are TRBV7-2 and TRBJ2-7; D possibly corresponds to TRBD2 (6 bases). Germline V gives CDR1 SGHTA, CDR2 FQGNSA. The CDR3 covers 15 residues. V lost 0 bases, J lost 0 bases, and 9 bases lay in between. CDR3 protein: CASSLAAGPSYEQYF. CDR3 sequence (DNA): TGTGCCAGCAGCTTAGCTGCGGGACCCTCCTACGAGCAGTACTTC. Supplemented by reference TRBV7-2 and TRBJ2-7, the full variable domain reads GAGVSQSPSNKVTEKGKDVELRCDPISGHTALYWYRQSLGQGLEFLIYFQGNSAPDKSGLPSDRFSAERTGGSVSTLTIQRTQQEDSAVYLCASSLAAGPSYEQYFGPGTRLTVT.

The chain uses TRBV27 and TRBJ1-4; a possible D gene is TRBD1 (6 bases). The CDR3 spans 16 residues. V lost 5 bases and J lost 11, with 24 bases in between. Per the germline V gene, CDR1 is MNHEY and CDR2 is SMNVEV (reference sequence). As DNA, the CDR3 is TGTGCCAGCAGTCCCCGGGTCAGGGGACGGGAGGTCAAACTGTTTTTT. This translates into CASSPRVRGREVKLFF.

The chain recombines TRBV6-1 with TRBJ1-4; 7 bases agree with TRBD1. The germline V gene has CDR1 MNHNS and CDR2 SASEGT. V shed 1 base, J shed 8 bases, and the junction held 10 bases outside the gene matches. The CDR3 is 16 residues long. The CDR3 DNA sequence: TGTGCCAGCAGTGAAGGGAGGAGGGGGCGACTGGAAAAACTGTTTTTT. It encodes CASSEGRRGRLEKLFF.

This clone came up a few times. V gene TRBV10-3 combines with J gene TRBJ1-1; a possible D gene is TRBD1 (6 bases). From germline, CDR1 is ENHRY and CDR2 SYGVKD. Deletions cut 10 bases from V and 1 base from J, with 13 bases between. The CDR3 is 13 residues long. The CDR3, as DNA: TGTGCCACCATACCGGGACAGAACACTGAAGCTTTCTTT. Protein: CATIPGQNTEAFF.

The chain joins TRBV4-3 to TRBJ2-7; 11 bases map to TRBD2. CDR1 and CDR2 from the germline V gene are LGHNA and YSLEER. J gave up 1 base and V 3 bases, and 2 bases lay outside the gene matches. The CDR3 is 15 amino acids. The CDR3 here is CASSQGLAVSYEQYF. In nucleotides, the CDR3 is TGCGCCAGCAGCCAGGGACTAGCGGTTTCCTACGAGCAGTACTTC.

This chain joins TRBV6-2 or TRBV6-3 and TRBJ2-3, with unresolved D. The V gene lost 0 bases and the J gene lost 2 bases, with 12 bases spanning the gap. CDR1 MNHEY and CDR2 SVGEGT come from the germline V gene. This CDR3 region has 16 residues. The CDR3 region has the DNA TGTGCCAGCAGTTACTCGTTAAGTGAGGTCACAGATACGCAGTATTTT. It specifies CASSYSLSEVTDTQYF.

The rearrangement links TRBV10-3 to TRBJ1-3; D call uncertain. CDR3 size: 14 residues. Germline-derived CDR1 and CDR2 are ENHRY and SYGVKD. V shed 7 bases and J shed 0 bases, with 10 bases lying between them. The CDR3 coding sequence is TGTGCCATCAAAAACTTCGGCTCTGGAAACACCATATATTTT. Translated, it gives CAIKNFGSGNTIYF.

This clone occurred once. This chain joins TRBV2 and TRBJ2-5; 12 bases match TRBD2. The CDR3 covers 16 residues. V shed 6 bases, J shed 5 bases, and the junction held 10 bases outside the gene matches. Germline V gives CDR1 SNHLY, CDR2 FYNNEI. The CDR3 sequence is CASRSLAGGPGETQYF. The CDR3 DNA reads as TGTGCCAGCAGAAGCCTAGCGGGAGGGCCCGGCGAGACCCAGTACTTC.

This clone was seen a single time. The chain employs TRBV5-4 and TRBJ2-3, with D perhaps TRBD2 (5 bases). Germline lookup yields CDR1 SGHNT and CDR2 YYREEE (reference sequence). The CDR3 extends over 14 amino acids. Trimming took 4 bases from V and 2 from J, leaving 11 bases between them. The CDR3 sequence is CASSAPGTTDTQYF. DNA for the CDR3: TGTGCCAGCAGCGCCCCGGGAACCACAGATACGCAGTATTTT.

The chain carries TRBV9 and TRBJ2-3, with D possibly TRBD1 on 5 matching bases. The germline V gene has CDR1 SGDLS and CDR2 YYNGEE. Trimming shortened V by 0 bases and J by 2 bases, and 7 bases separated the two germline ends. The CDR3 has 14 amino acids. DNA of the CDR3: TGTGCCAGCAGCGTAGAGGGGTACACAGATACGCAGTATTTT. Its protein product is CASSVEGYTDTQYF.

This chain uses TRBV20-1 with TRBJ2-2, with TRBD2 as a possible D gene (6 bases). CDR3 length: 15 residues. Germline-derived CDR1 and CDR2 are DFQATT and SNEGSKA (reference sequence). V was pared by 3 bases and J by 0 bases, with 11 bases between. The CDR3 spells CSASSGRTNTGELFF. For the CDR3, the DNA is TGCAGTGCTAGTTCTGGGAGGACGAACACCGGGGAGCTGTTTTTT.

The V and J genes are TRBV19 and TRBJ1-5; 8 bases are shared with TRBD1. Germline CDR1 and CDR2: LNHDA and SQIVND (reference sequence). Unmatched junction bases numbered 4, after V lost 5 bases and J lost 1 base. This CDR3 spans 15 amino acids. The chain's CDR3 is CASSRQGLSNQPQHF. The DNA of the CDR3 is TGTGCCAGTAGTCGACAGGGGTTAAGCAATCAGCCCCAGCATTTT.

The chain employs TRBV5-1 and TRBJ2-1, with 12 bases identical to TRBD2. Germline V gives CDR1 SGHRS, CDR2 YFSETQ. The CDR3 has 17 residues. J was trimmed by 0 bases and V by 3 bases; bases with no gene match: 4. CDR3 residues: CASSSLAGGTSYNEQFF. As DNA, the CDR3 is TGCGCCAGCAGCTCCCTAGCGGGAGGGACCTCCTACAATGAGCAGTTCTTC.

V gene TRBV7-9 combines with J gene TRBJ2-7; D is unresolved. V was shortened by 5 bases and J by 4 bases, with 6 bases between the two germline ends. The germline CDR1 and CDR2 sequences are SEHNR and FQNEAQ (reference sequence). This CDR3 spans 11 amino acids. CDR3 in amino acids: CASSRSYEQYF. In DNA, the CDR3 is TGTGCCAGCAGCCGGTCTTACGAGCAGTACTTC.